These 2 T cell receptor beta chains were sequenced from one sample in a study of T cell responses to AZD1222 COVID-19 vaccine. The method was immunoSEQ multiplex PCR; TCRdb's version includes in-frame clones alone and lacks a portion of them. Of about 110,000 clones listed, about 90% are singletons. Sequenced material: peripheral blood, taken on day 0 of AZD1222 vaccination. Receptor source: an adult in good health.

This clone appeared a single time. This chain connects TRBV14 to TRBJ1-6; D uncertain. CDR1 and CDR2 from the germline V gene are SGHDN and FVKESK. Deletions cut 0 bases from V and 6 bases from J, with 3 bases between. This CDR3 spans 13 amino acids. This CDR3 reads CASSQEINSPLHF. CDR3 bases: TGTGCCAGCAGCCAAGAAATTAATTCACCCCTCCACTTT.

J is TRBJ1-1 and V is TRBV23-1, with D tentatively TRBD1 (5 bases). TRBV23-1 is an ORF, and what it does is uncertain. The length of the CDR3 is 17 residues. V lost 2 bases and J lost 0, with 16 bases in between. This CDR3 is CASSQTGRLVMNTEAFF. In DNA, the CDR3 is TGCGCCAGCAGTCAAACGGGACGCCTAGTGATGAACACTGAAGCTTTCTTT.